This record looks at one T cell receptor beta chain sequence and its context. Its antigen has not been determined. No qualities accompany the bases; no much larger clone lies one base away. The donors were 40 or so Caucasian individuals from Russia, aged roughly 6 to 100 years, who were systemically healthy. Approximately 9.7 milliliters of peripheral blood were drawn from each donor into EDTA-treated Vacutainer tubes. Ficoll-Paque density-gradient centrifugation was used to isolate PBMCs, with at least 6.5 million per sample. Trizol reagent was used to extract total RNA from the PBMCs, yielding at least 5.5 micrograms per sample. For every donor, flow cytometry on a PBMC aliquot measured the percentage of naive CD45RAhigh/CD27high T cells. Spanning cysteine to phenylalanine, the CDR3 consists of 15 amino acids. The only DNA kept is the CDR3, 45 bases in frame from the first base. Taken from the germline V gene (reference sequence), the CDR1 and CDR2 loops are SEHNR and FQNEAQ.

The record originates from a study of blood T cells in healthy people across ages (dated by TCRdb to about 2015). At the level of the whole study: In model experiments, roughly one uniquely barcoded TCR beta cDNA molecule per two T cells was captured by template switching. Using deep sequencing normalized with unique cDNA molecular identifiers, the study measured how TCR beta repertoire diversity changes with age. Donors were grouped into four age groups: young (average approximately 15 years), middle-aged (around 39), aged (62) and long-lived (about 89). To avoid experimental bias, donors of different ages were spread randomly across the sequencing lanes. Using the same blood draw, the study looked at two additional independent replicas of 1 million unique cDNA reads for two donors, one aged 18 to 30 and the other aged 80 or older.

Receptor libraries were prepared by 5' RACE. TCRdb lists the instrument as Illumina HiSeq 2500. A second PCR of about 7 to 12 cycles was run with a J-beta primer mix and a sample-barcoded 5' primer. Each TCR beta cDNA molecule received a unique molecular identifier from a template-switch 5' adaptor carrying 12 random nucleotides. Each sample yielded at least 2.5 million CDR3-containing paired-end reads. First-strand cDNA was synthesized from all RNA with the Mint cDNA synthesis kit, primed by a TRBC-specific oligonucleotide. Following uracil-DNA glycosylase treatment, a first 18-cycle PCR with universal primers M1SS and BC2_uni_R was performed on all cDNA. The authors' pipeline ran thus. Each sample was normalized by randomly selecting 1 million high-quality reads, each carrying a distinct molecular identifier. Reads with shared molecular identifiers were discarded instead of being binned into consensus sequences. MiTCR, run with a Q25 quality threshold and the strictest error-elimination algorithm, handled CDR3 identification, clonotype clustering and error correction. A nonparametric unseen species model using Euler transformation provided a lower-bound estimate of total TCR beta diversity. TCRdb ran its own pipeline on the public reads, namely fastp trimming at Q25 and MiXCR clone calling, and kept in-frame beta chains. Identical CDR3 protein sequences are pooled into one entry, listed with their most common genes and DNA. The V and J calls, along with clone size, are taken from TCRdb and not from the paper's own processing. This sample is represented by fewer than 1,000,000 distinct CDR3 sequences; 40% to 50% of them were singletons. About 21% of the sample belongs to the ten largest clones.

General conclusions and limits of the study: There was a strong correlation between observed TCR beta diversity and the percentage of naive T cells measured by flow cytometry. Because donor CMV infection status was unknown, age-related changes in expanded clonotypes were potentially confounded. Conclusive comparison of naive and antigen-experienced compartments was prevented by the profiling of bulk unsorted PBMCs. Estimates of total diversity based on one million sequenced T cells were considered lower bounds and underestimates. Compared with the aged group, the long-lived group had more naive CD4+ T cells, fewer expanded clones and increased TCR diversity, suggesting age selection. As age increased, observed TCR beta diversity per million T cells dropped in a roughly linear way, and a significant reduction was already evident by age 40.

Source material: blood. This clonotype originated in a man aged 55 to 70 in good health. The rearranged segments are TRBV7-9 and TRBJ2-5, with 8 middle bases fitting TRBD1. Judging by the DNA end, TRBJ2-7 fits better; the J call may be wrong. The CDR3 loop reads CASSSIQGAPCEQYF. In nucleotide form, the sequence is TGTGCCAGCAGCTCGATCCAGGGGGCACCCTGCGAGCAGTACTTC.